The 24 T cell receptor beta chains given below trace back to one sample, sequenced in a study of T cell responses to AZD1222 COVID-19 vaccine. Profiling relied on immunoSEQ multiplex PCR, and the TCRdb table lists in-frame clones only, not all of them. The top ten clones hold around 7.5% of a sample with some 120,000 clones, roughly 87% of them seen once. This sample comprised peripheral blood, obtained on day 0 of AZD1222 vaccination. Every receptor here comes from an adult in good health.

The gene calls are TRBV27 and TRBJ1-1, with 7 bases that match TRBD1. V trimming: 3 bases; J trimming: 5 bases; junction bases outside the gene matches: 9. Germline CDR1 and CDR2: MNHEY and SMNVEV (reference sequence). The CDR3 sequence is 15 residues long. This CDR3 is CASSFRGGLKTEAFF. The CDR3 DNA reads TGTGCCAGCAGTTTCAGGGGGGGTCTAAAGACTGAAGCTTTCTTT.

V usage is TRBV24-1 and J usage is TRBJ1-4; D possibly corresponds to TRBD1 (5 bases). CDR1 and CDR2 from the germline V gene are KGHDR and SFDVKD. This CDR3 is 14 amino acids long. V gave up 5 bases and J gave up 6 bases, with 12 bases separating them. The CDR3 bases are TGTGCCACCAGTGGATACGGGACGGATGAAAAACTGTTTTTT. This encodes CATSGYGTDEKLFF.

CDR3 protein: CAWSPDSSYGYTF. CDR3 nucleotides: TGTGCCTGGAGTCCGGACAGCAGCTATGGCTACACCTTC. The rearrangement links TRBV30 to TRBJ1-2, with TRBD1 as a possible D gene (6 bases). The CDR3 has 13 residues. The germline CDR1 and CDR2 sequences are GTSNPN and SVGIG (reference sequence). The V and J ends lost 2 bases and 4 bases respectively, with 11 bases between them.

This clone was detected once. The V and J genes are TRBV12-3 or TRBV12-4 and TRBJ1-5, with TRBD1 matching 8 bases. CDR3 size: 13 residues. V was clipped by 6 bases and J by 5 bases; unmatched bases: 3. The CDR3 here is CASRSQGDQPQHF. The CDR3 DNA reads TGTGCCAGCAGATCACAGGGGGATCAGCCCCAGCATTTT.

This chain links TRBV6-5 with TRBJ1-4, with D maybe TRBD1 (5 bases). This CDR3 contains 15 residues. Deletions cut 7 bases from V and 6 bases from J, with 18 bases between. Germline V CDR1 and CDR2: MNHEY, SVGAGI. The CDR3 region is CASTSGANGDEKLFF. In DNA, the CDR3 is TGTGCCAGCACCAGTGGGGCAAATGGTGATGAAAAACTGTTTTTT.

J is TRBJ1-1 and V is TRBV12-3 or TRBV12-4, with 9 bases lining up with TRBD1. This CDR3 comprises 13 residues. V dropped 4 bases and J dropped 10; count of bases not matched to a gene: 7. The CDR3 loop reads CASSSNRGRPAFF. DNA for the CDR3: TGTGCCAGCAGTTCAAACAGGGGGCGTCCAGCTTTCTTT.

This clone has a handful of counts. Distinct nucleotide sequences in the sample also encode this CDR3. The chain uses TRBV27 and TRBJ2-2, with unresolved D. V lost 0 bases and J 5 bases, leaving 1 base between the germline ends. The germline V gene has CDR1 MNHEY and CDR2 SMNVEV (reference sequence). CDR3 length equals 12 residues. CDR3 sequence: CASSLSTGELFF. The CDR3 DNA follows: TGTGCCAGCAGTTTATCGACCGGGGAGCTGTTTTTT.

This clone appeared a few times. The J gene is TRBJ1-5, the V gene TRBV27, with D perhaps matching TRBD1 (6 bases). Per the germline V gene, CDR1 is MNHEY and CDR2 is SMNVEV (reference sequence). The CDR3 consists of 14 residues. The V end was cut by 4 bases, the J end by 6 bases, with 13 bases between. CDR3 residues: CASSYTGLAQPQHF. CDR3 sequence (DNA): TGTGCCAGCAGTTACACAGGGCTTGCTCAGCCCCAGCATTTT.

The CDR3 DNA sequence: TGTGCCATCAGTGATGGTCGGACTGAAGCTTTCTTT. This sequence encodes CAISDGRTEAFF. The V call is TRBV10-3, the J call TRBJ1-1; D uncertain. The CDR3 consists of 12 residues. V lost 3 bases and J 5 bases, leaving 7 bases between the germline ends. The germline V gene encodes CDR1 ENHRY and CDR2 SYGVKD.

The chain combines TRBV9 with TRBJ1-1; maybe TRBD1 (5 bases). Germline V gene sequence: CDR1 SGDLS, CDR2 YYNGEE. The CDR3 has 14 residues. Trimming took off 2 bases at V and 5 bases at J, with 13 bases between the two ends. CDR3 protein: CASSVIDSMTEAFF. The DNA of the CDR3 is TGTGCCAGCAGCGTGATCGACAGTATGACTGAAGCTTTCTTT. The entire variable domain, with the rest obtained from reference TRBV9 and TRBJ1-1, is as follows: DSGVTQTPKHLITATGQRVTLRCSPRSGDLSVYWYQQSLDQGLQFLIQYYNGEERAKGNILERFSAQQFPDLHSELNLSSLELGDSALYFCASSVIDSMTEAFFGQGTRLTVV.

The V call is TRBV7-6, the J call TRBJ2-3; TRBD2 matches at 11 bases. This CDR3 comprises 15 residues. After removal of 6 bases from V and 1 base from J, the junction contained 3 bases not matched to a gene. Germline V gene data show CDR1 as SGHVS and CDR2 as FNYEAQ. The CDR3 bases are TGTGCCAGCAGTCCGACTAGCGGGGGCACAGATACGCAGTATTTT. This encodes CASSPTSGGTDTQYF.

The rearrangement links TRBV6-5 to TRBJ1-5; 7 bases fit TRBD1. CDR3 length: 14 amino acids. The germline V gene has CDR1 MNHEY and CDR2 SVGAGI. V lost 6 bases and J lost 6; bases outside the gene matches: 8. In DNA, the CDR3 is TGTGCCAGCAGAGCGACAGGGCGAATTCAGCCCCAGCATTTT. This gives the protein CASRATGRIQPQHF.

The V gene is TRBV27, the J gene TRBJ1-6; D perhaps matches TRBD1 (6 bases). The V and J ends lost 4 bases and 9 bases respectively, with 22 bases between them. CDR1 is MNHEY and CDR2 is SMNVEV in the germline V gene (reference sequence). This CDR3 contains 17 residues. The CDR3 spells CASSSGSEGGWSSPLHF. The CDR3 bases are TGTGCCAGCAGTTCAGGTTCAGAGGGGGGTTGGTCTTCACCCCTCCACTTT.

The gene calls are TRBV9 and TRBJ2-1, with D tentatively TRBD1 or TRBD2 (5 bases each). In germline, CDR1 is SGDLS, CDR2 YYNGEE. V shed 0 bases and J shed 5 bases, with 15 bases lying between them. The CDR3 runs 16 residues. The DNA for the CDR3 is TGTGCCAGCAGCGTAGCGGGGACCTACTCTCACAATGAGCAGTTCTTC. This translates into CASSVAGTYSHNEQFF.

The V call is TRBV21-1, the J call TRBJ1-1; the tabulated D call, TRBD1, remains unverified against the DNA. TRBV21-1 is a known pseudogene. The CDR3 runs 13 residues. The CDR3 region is CASTGFENTEAFF. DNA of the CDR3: TGTGCCAGTACAGGGTTCGAGAACACTGAAGCTTTCTTT.

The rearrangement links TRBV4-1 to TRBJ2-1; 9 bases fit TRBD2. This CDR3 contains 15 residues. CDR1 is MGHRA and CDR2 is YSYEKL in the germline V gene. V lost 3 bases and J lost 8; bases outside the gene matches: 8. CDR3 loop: CASSQQGTSRHEQFF. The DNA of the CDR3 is TGCGCCAGCAGCCAGCAAGGGACTAGCCGCCATGAGCAGTTCTTC.

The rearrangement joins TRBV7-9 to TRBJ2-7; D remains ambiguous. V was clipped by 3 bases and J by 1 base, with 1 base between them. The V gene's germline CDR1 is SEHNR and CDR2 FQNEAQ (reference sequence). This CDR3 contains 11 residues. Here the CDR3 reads CASSFSYEQYF. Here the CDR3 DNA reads TGTGCCAGCAGCTTTTCCTACGAGCAGTACTTC. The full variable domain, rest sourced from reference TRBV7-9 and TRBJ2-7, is DTGVSQNPRHKITKRGQNVTFRCDPISEHNRLYWYRQTLGQGPEFLTYFQNEAQLEKSRLLSDRFSAERPKGSFSTLEIQRTEQGDSAMYLCASSFSYEQYFGPGTRLTVT.

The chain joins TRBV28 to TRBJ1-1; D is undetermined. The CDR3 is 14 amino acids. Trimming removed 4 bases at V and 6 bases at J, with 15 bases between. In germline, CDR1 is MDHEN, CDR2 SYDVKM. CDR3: CASSSPPLTPEAFF. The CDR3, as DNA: TGTGCCAGCAGTTCTCCCCCTCTAACCCCTGAAGCTTTCTTT.

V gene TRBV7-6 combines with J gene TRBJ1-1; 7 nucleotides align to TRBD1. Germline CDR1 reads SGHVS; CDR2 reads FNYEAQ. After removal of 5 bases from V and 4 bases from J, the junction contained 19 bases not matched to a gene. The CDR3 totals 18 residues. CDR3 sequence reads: CASSPIPRGLLESTEAFF. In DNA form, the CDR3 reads TGTGCCAGCAGCCCGATTCCTAGGGGGCTCTTGGAGAGCACTGAAGCTTTCTTT.

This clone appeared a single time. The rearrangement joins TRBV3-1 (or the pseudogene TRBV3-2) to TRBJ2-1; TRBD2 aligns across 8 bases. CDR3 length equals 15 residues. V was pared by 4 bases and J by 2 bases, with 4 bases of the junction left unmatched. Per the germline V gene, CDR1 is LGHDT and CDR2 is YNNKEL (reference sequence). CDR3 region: CASSPAAGAYNEQFF. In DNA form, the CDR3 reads TGTGCCAGCAGCCCTGCAGCGGGAGCCTACAATGAGCAGTTCTTC.

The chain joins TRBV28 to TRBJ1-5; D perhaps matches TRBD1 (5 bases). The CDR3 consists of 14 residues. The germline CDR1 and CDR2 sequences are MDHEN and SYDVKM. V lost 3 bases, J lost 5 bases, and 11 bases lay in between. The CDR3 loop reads CASSFGGLDQPQHF. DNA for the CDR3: TGTGCCAGCAGTTTTGGGGGGTTGGATCAGCCCCAGCATTTT.

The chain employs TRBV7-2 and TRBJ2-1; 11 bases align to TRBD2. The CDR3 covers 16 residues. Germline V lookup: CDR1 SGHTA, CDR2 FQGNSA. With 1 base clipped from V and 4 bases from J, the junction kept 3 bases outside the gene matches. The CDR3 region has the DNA TGTGCCAGCAGCTTAGTAGCGGGAGGGGCATACAATGAGCAGTTCTTC. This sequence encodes CASSLVAGGAYNEQFF.

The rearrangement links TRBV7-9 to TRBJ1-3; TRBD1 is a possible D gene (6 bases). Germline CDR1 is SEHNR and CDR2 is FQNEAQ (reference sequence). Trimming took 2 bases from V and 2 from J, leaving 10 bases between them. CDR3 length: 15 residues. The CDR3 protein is CASSLKGGTGNTIYF. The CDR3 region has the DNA TGTGCCAGCAGCTTAAAGGGGGGTACTGGAAACACCATATATTTT.

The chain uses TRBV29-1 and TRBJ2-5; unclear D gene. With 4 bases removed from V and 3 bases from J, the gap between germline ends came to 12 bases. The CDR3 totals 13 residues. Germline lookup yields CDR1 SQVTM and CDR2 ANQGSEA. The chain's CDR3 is CSVALGTKETQYF. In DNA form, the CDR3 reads TGCAGCGTTGCGTTAGGAACCAAAGAGACCCAGTACTTC.